Each of the 17 T cell receptor beta chains below was sequenced from the same sample in a study of blood T cells in healthy people across ages. Through a sample-barcoded 5' primer and a J-beta primer mix, a second PCR was run for 7 to 11 cycles. TCRdb re-called the 5' RACE reads through MiXCR, storing one row per CDR3 protein. The table records under 2,000,000 distinct CDR3 sequences, around 48% of them present only once. The specimen sequenced was blood. All receptors come from a woman in her thirties or forties in good health.

V and J are TRBV4-3 and TRBJ2-7, with TRBD2 matching 7 bases. Germline CDR1 LGHNA, CDR2 YSLEER. V shed 4 bases and J 7 bases; nucleotides not matched to a gene: 19. There are 17 residues in the CDR3. The DNA for the CDR3 is TGCGCCAGCAGCCCCTCGCGGCGGGGGTACCCATACAATGAGCAGTACTTC. Its translation is CASSPSRRGYPYNEQYF.

The chain employs TRBV9 and TRBJ1-1; no clear D gene. Germline values: CDR1 SGDLS, CDR2 YYNGEE. The CDR3 extends over 15 amino acids. Trimming cost V 0 bases and J 8 bases, with 17 bases left between them. DNA of the CDR3: TGTGCCAGCAGCGTAGTTGGCAGCGGGCAGGCCGAAGCTTTCTTT. This codes for CASSVVGSGQAEAFF.

This clonotype was seen more than once but under ten times. The rearrangement uses TRBV7-9 and TRBJ2-7, with a possible D match to TRBD2 (5 bases). In germline, CDR1 is SEHNR, CDR2 FQNEAQ (reference sequence). The length of the CDR3 is 14 residues. V was cut by 5 bases and J by 3 bases, with 14 bases left in between. The DNA for the CDR3 is TGTGCCAGCAGCGAGTCCGGGGTTATCTACGAGCAGTACTTC. Its translation: CASSESGVIYEQYF.

The CDR3 DNA follows: TGTGCCACCAGTGACTCTGGACAGGGGGGGAGTACGCAGTATTTT. This sequence encodes CATSDSGQGGSTQYF. V is TRBV24-1 and J is TRBJ2-3; 10 nucleotides agree with TRBD1. Germline loops: CDR1 KGHDR, CDR2 SFDVKD. V lost 4 bases and J lost 8; bases outside the gene matches: 8. This CDR3 has 15 amino acids.

V usage is TRBV15 and J usage is TRBJ2-5; 10 bases match TRBD1. The J segment lost 0 bases and the V segment lost 6 bases, leaving 4 bases of the junction unmatched. Germline assignment: CDR1 LNHNV and CDR2 YYDKDF (reference sequence). The length of the CDR3 is 15 residues. CDR3 coding DNA: TGTGCCACCAGTTCGGGACAGGGGTACCAAGAGACCCAGTACTTC. This translates into CATSSGQGYQETQYF.

In its sample, this clonotype was seen once. V usage is TRBV9 and J usage is TRBJ2-6, with TRBD1 matching over 10 bases. The CDR3 is made up of 19 amino acids. Germline CDR1 is SGDLS and CDR2 is YYNGEE. The junction had 8 bases not matched to a gene; V was cut back by 0 bases and J by 2 bases. The CDR3 sequence: CASSVALAGTGAGANVLTF. In DNA, the CDR3 is TGTGCCAGCAGCGTAGCCCTCGCCGGGACAGGGGCTGGGGCCAACGTCCTGACTTTC.

There are a few counts of this clonotype. CDR3 sequence: CATSDLGQGAGEQFF. CDR3 coding DNA: TGTGCCACCAGTGACCTCGGACAGGGGGCGGGTGAGCAGTTCTTC. The chain links TRBV24-1 to TRBJ2-1, with TRBD1 matching 11 bases. This CDR3 region has 15 residues. V was clipped by 4 bases and J by 9 bases; unmatched bases: 7. Germline values: CDR1 KGHDR, CDR2 SFDVKD.

The chain employs TRBV2 and TRBJ2-3, with 7 bases lining up with TRBD1. The CDR3 has 15 residues. Germline assignment: CDR1 SNHLY and CDR2 FYNNEI. V dropped 7 bases and J dropped 1; count of bases not matched to a gene: 8. CDR3 in DNA: TGTGCCAGCATATACAGGGGCGCTGGCACAGATACGCAGTATTTT. As protein: CASIYRGAGTDTQYF.

The chain joins TRBV6-2 or TRBV6-3 to TRBJ2-7; D remains unclear. The V end lost 4 bases, the J end lost 3 bases, and 10 bases lay between the germline ends. The CDR3 is made up of 13 amino acids. Germline lookup yields CDR1 MNHEY and CDR2 SVGEGT. CDR3 sequence: CASSSERYYEQYF. The CDR3 DNA sequence: TGTGCCAGCAGTTCAGAGCGATACTACGAGCAGTACTTC.

This clonotype appeared a few times. The chain is built from TRBV4-1 and TRBJ2-7, with D possibly matching TRBD2 (5 bases). From germline, CDR1 is MGHRA and CDR2 YSYEKL. Trimming took off 1 base at V and 7 bases at J, with 17 bases between the two ends. There are 15 residues in the CDR3. CDR3 nucleotides: TGCGCCAGCAGCCAAGGCGCAAACGGGGTGGGGGAGCAGTACTTC. Residues: CASSQGANGVGEQYF.

This clonotype has more than one count but fewer than ten. The chain uses TRBV20-1 and TRBJ1-1; 7 bases align to TRBD1. This CDR3 spans 13 amino acids. The J segment lost 5 bases and the V segment lost 7 bases, leaving 10 bases of the junction unmatched. In germline, CDR1 is DFQATT, CDR2 SNEGSKA (reference sequence). CDR3 bases: TGCAGTGTCCCTCAGGGGGGGAATACTGAAGCTTTCTTT. Translating gives CSVPQGGNTEAFF.

This clonotype was seen only a few times. The genes are TRBV12-3 or TRBV12-4 and TRBJ1-2; D perhaps matches TRBD1 (6 bases). Trimming took 7 bases from V and 4 from J, leaving 19 bases between them. This CDR3 has 15 residues. CDR3 sequence reads: CASTEQGRLFYGYTF. The CDR3 DNA sequence: TGTGCCAGCACCGAACAGGGACGGTTATTCTATGGCTACACCTTC.

The rearrangement uses TRBV6-2 or TRBV6-3 and TRBJ1-6; D call uncertain. The CDR3 consists of 12 residues. Trimming shortened V by 0 bases and J by 18 bases, and 12 bases separated the two germline ends. CDR1 and CDR2 from the germline V gene are MNHEY and SVGEGT. CDR3 nucleotides: TGTGCCAGCAGTTACTCGATCGGTGGAAGCCACTTT. Protein: CASSYSIGGSHF.

The chain recombines TRBV12-3 or TRBV12-4 with TRBJ2-4, with a weak D call TRBD2 (7 bases). The CDR3 spans 12 residues. V was shortened by 6 bases and J by 14 bases, with 17 bases between the two germline ends. The CDR3 bases are TGTGCCAGCAGCTACCCCGGGGGGCTAAAGTACTTC. Its translation is CASSYPGGLKYF.

As for this clonotype: At one end, the junction sequence differs from germline, possibly due to a read error. V usage is TRBV29-1 and J usage is TRBJ2-5, with D possibly TRBD1 on 6 matching bases. The CDR3 contains 14 residues. Per the germline V gene, CDR1 is SQVTM and CDR2 is ANQGSEA. The CDR3 sequence is CSAEPLDRQETQYF. In nucleotides, the CDR3 is TGCAGCGCTGAACCCTTGGACAGACAAGAGACCCAGTACTTC.

There are a few counts of this clonotype. A read error is possible here, since a much larger clone lies one base away. This chain uses TRBV11-1 with TRBJ2-5; no firm D call. Between the trimmed V and J ends, which lost 8 bases and 11 bases, there was a span of 15 bases. The germline V gene has CDR1 SGHAT and CDR2 FQDESV (reference sequence). The CDR3 totals 11 residues. The CDR3 DNA reads TGTGCCAGCCAAGCGTCAAATGAGCAGTACTTC. It codes for CASQASNEQYF.

This clonotype was recorded a few times. This chain links TRBV4-2 with TRBJ2-3, with D possibly being TRBD1 (6 bases). The CDR3 has 13 residues. From germline, CDR1 is LGHNA and CDR2 YNFKEQ. V lost 3 bases to trimming and J lost 5 bases, with 9 bases between them. The DNA of the CDR3 is TGTGCCAGCAGCCAGAAGGGGGTAGATACGCAGTATTTT. Translating gives CASSQKGVDTQYF.